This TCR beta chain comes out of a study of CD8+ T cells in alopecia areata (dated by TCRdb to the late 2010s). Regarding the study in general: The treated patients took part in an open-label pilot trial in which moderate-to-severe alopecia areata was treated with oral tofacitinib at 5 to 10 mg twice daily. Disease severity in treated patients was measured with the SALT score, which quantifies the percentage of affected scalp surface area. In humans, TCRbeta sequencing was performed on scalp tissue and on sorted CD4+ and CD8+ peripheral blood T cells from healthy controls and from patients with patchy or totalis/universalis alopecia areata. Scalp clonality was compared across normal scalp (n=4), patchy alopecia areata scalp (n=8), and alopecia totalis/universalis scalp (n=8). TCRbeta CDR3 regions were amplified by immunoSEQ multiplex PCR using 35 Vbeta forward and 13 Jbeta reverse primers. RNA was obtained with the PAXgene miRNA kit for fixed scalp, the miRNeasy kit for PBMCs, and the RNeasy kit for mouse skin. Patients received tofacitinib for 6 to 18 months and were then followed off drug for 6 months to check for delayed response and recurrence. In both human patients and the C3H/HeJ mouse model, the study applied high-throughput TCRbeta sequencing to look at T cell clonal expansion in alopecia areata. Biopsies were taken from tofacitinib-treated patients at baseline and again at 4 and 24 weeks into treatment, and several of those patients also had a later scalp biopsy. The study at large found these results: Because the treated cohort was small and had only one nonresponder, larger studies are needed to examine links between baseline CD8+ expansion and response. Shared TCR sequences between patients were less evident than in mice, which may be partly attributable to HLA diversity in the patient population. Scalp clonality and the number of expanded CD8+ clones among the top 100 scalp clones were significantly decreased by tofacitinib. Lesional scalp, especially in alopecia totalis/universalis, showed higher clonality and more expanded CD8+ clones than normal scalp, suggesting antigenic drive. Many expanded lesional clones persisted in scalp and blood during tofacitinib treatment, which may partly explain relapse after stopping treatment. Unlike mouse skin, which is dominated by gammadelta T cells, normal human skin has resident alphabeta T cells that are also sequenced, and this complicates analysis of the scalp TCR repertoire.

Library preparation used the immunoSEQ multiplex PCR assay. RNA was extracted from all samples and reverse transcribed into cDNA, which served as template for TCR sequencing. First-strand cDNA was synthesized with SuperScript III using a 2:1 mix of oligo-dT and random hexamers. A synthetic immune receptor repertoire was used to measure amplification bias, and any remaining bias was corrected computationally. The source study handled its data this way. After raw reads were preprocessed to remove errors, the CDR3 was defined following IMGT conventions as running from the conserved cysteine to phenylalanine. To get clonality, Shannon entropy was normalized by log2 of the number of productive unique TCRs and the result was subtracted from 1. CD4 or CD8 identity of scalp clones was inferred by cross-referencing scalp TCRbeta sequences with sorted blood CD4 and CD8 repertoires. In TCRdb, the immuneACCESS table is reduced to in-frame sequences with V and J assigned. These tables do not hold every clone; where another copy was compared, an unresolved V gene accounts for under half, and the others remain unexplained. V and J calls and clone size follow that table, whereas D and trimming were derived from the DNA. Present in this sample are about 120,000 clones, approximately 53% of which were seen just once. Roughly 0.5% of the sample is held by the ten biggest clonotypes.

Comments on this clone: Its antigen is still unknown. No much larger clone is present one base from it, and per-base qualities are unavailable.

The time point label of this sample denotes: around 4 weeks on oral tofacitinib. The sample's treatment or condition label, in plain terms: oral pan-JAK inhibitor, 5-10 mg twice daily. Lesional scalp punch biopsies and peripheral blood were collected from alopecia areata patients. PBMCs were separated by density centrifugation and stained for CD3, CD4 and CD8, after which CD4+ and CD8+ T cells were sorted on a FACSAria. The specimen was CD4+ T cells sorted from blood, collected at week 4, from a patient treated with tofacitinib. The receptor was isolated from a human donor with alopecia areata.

The DNA is as follows: TGCAGCGTTGCTGGGAGACTAGCCCCCGATACGCAGTATTTT. Translated, this is CSVAGRLAPDTQYF. The chain uses TRBV29-1 and TRBJ2-3; the central 7 bases match TRBD2. Including cysteine and phenylalanine, the CDR3 has 14 amino acids. Here the CDR3 DNA is all that survives: 42 bases in frame from base 1. CDR1 and CDR2, looked up from the germline V gene, are SQVTM and ANQGSEA. V is pruned by 4 bases and J by 6 bases, leaving 10 bases of the junction without a gene match.